Listed below are T cell receptor beta chains from one sample, sequenced in a study of post-analysis software for immune sequencing data. From the PCR reads, TCRdb called clonotypes with MiXCR, one entry per CDR3 protein. The sample contains some 690,000 distinct CDR3 sequences, 25% to 30% of which appear only once. Sequenced sample: blood. Source of these receptors: a girl under 18 with multiple sclerosis. Each CDR3 is given with its conserved first and last residue. A D gene is named only where the DNA matches it firmly. Clone size is stated in some rows and not others, as once, few, many or a class when expanded.

D gene	V gene	J gene	clone size	CDR3 protein	CDR3 DNA
.	TRBV5-1	TRBJ2-1	.	CASSLGGTPASEQFF	TGCGCCAGCAGCTTGGGTGGGACCCCGGCTAGTGAGCAGTTCTTC
.	TRBV12-3/TRBV12-4	TRBJ1-1	.	CASSFRRADTEAFF	TGTGCCAGCAGTTTCCGACGGGCGGACACTGAAGCTTTCTTT
TRBD1	TRBV4-1	TRBJ1-2	.	CASSHVGQGATGYGYTF	TGCGCCAGCAGCCACGTGGGACAGGGGGCTACGGGGTATGGCTACACCTTC
TRBD1	TRBV20-1	TRBJ1-5	.	CSARADRVNLNQPQHF	TGCAGTGCTAGAGCGGACAGGGTCAACCTCAATCAGCCCCAGCATTTT
TRBD1	TRBV28	TRBJ2-4	.	CASSEPGGAKNIQYF	TGTGCCAGCAGCGAACCAGGGGGAGCCAAAAACATTCAGTACTTC
.	TRBV10-2	TRBJ2-3	.	CASSEGGTTDTQYF	TGCGCCAGCAGTGAAGGCGGAACCACAGATACGCAGTATTTT
TRBD2	TRBV20-1	TRBJ2-3	few	CSAREGLAPDTQYF	TGCAGTGCTAGAGAGGGACTAGCACCAGATACGCAGTATTTT
.	TRBV5-6	TRBJ2-7	once	CASSLGAGRETLYF	TGTGCCAGCAGCTTGGGGGCGGGTCGAGAGACCCTGTACTTC
TRBD2	TRBV6-6	TRBJ2-5	.	CASSYSGAGGQGTQYF	TGTGCCAGCAGTTACTCGGGGGCGGGAGGCCAGGGGACCCAGTACTTC
.	TRBV29-1	TRBJ2-2	.	CSVAQKMNTGELFF	TGCAGCGTAGCACAGAAAATGAACACCGGGGAGCTGTTTTTT
.	TRBV7-2	TRBJ2-1	.	CASIPAWGREQFF	TGTGCCAGCATCCCCGCCTGGGGCCGTGAGCAGTTCTTC
.	TRBV10-1	TRBJ2-2	few	CASSDRVTGELFF	TGCGCCAGCAGTGATCGGGTCACCGGGGAGCTGTTTTTT